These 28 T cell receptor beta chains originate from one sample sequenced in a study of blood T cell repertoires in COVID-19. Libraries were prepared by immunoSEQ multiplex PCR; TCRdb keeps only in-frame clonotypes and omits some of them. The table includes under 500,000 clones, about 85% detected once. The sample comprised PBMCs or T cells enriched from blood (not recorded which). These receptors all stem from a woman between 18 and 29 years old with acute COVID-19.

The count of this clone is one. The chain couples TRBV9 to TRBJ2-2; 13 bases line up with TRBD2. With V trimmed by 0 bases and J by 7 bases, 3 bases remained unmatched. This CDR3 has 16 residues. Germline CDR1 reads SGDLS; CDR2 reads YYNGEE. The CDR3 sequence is CASSVGTSGRFGELFF. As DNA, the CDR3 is TGTGCCAGCAGCGTAGGGACTAGCGGGAGATTCGGGGAGCTGTTTTTT.

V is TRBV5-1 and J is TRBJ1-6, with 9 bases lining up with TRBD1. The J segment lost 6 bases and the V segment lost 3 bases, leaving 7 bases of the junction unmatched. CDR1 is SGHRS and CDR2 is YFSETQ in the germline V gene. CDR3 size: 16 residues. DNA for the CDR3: TGCGCCAGCAGCTACTCCGGGACAGGGACTAATTCACCCCTCCACTTT. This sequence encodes CASSYSGTGTNSPLHF.

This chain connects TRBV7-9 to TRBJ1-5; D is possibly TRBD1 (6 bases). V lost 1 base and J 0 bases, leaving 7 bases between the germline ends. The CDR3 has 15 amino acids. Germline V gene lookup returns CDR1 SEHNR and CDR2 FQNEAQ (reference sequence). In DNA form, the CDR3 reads TGTGCCAGCAGCTTAGGGGACAATAGCAATCAGCCCCAGCATTTT. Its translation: CASSLGDNSNQPQHF. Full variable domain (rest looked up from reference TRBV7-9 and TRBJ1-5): DTGVSQNPRHKITKRGQNVTFRCDPISEHNRLYWYRQTLGQGPEFLTYFQNEAQLEKSRLLSDRFSAERPKGSFSTLEIQRTEQGDSAMYLCASSLGDNSNQPQHFGDGTRLSIL.

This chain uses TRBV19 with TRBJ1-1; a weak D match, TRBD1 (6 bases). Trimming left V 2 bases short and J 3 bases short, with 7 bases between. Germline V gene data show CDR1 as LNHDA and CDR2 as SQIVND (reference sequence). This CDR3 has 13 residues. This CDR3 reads CASSISGDTEAFF. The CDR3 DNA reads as TGTGCCAGTAGTATATCAGGGGACACTGAAGCTTTCTTT.

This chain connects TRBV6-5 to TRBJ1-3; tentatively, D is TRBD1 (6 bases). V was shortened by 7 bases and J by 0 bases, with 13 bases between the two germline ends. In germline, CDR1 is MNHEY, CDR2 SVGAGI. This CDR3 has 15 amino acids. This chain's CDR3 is CASTNRASSGNTIYF. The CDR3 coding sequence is TGTGCCAGCACTAACAGGGCTAGCTCTGGAAACACCATATATTTT.

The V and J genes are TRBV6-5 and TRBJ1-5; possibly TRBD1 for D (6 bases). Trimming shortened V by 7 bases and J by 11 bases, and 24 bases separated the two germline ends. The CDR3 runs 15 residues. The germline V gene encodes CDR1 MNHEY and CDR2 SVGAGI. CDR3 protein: CASTLGGGHPTTQHF. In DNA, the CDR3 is TGTGCCAGCACTCTAGGGGGTGGGCACCCAACGACCCAGCATTTT.

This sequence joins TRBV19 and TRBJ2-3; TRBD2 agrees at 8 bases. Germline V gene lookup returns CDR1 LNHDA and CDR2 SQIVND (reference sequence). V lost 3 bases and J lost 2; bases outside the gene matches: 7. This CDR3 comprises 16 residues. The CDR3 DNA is TGTGCCAGTAGTATCCCAGGACTAGCTCTCACAGATACGCAGTATTTT. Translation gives CASSIPGLALTDTQYF. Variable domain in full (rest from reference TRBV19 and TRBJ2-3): DGGITQSPKYLFRKEGQNVTLSCEQNLNHDAMYWYRQDPGQGLRLIYYSQIVNDFQKGDIAEGYSVSREKKESFPLTVTSAQKNPTAFYLCASSIPGLALTDTQYFGPGTRLTVL.

The CDR3 sequence: CASSQDASGVYNEQFF. The CDR3 DNA follows: TGCGCCAGCAGCCAAGATGCGAGCGGGGTGTACAATGAGCAGTTCTTC. The chain carries TRBV4-1 and TRBJ2-1, with TRBD2 identical over 7 bases. With V trimmed by 0 bases and J by 4 bases, 6 bases remained unmatched. This CDR3 region has 16 residues. Germline V gives CDR1 MGHRA, CDR2 YSYEKL.

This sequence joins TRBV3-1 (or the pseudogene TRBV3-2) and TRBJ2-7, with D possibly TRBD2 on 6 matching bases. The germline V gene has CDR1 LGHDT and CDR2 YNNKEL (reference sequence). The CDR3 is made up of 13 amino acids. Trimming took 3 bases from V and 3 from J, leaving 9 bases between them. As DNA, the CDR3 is TGTGCCAGCAGCCAGCGGAGGGGCTACGAGCAGTACTTC. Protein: CASSQRRGYEQYF.

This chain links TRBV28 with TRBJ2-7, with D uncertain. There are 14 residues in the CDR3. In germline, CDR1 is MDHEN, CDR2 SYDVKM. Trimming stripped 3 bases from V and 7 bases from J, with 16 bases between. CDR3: CASSFRLPYREQYF. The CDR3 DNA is TGTGCCAGCAGTTTCCGACTGCCATATAGAGAGCAGTACTTC.

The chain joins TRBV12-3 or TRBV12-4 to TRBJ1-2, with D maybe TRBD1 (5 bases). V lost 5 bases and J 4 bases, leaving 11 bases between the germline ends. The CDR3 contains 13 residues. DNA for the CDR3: TGTGCCAGCAGTCAGGGCTTTGGCTATGGCTACACCTTC. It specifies CASSQGFGYGYTF.

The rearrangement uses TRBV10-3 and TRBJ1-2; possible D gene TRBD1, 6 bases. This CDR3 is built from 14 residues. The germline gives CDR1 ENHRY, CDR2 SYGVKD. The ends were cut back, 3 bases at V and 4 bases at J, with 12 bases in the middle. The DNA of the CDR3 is TGTGCCATCAGTGAAGACAGGTCCTTCTATGGCTACACCTTC. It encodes CAISEDRSFYGYTF.

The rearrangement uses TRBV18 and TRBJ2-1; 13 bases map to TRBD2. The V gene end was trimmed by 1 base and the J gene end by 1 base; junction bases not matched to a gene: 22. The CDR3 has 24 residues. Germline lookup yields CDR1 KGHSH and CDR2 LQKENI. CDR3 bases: TGTGCCAGCTCACCACTTAGTTCGACAGACAGGACTAGCGGGAGTCAGGGGTCCTACAATGAGCAGTTCTTC. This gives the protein CASSPLSSTDRTSGSQGSYNEQFF. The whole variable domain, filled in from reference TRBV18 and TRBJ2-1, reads NAGVMQNPRHLVRRRGQEARLRCSPMKGHSHVYWYRQLPEEGLKFMVYLQKENIIDESGMPKERFSAEFPKEGPSILRIQQVVRGDSAAYFCASSPLSSTDRTSGSQGSYNEQFFGPGTRLTVL.

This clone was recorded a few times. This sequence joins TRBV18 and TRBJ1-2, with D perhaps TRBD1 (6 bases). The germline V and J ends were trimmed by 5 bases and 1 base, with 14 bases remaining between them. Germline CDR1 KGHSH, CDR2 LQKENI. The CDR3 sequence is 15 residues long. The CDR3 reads CASSLDRCRNYGYTF. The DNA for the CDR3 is TGTGCCAGCTCATTAGACAGGTGCCGTAACTATGGCTACACCTTC.

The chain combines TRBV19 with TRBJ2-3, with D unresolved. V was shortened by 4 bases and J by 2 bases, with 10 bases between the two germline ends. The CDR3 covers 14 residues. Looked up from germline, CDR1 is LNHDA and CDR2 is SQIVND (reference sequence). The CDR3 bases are TGTGCCAGTAGTAAGCCTCTATACACAGATACGCAGTATTTT. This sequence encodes CASSKPLYTDTQYF.

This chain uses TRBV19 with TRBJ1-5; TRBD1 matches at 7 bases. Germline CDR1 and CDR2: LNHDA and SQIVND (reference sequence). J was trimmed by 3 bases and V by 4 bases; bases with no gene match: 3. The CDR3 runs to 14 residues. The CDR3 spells CASSTTGFNQPQHF. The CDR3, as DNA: TGTGCCAGTAGTACGACAGGGTTCAATCAGCCCCAGCATTTT.

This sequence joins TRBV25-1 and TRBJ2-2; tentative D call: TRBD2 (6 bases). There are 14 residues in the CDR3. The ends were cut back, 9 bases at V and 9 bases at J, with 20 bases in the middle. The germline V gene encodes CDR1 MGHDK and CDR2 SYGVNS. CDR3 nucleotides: TGTGCCAGGACGAGGAGGGGCAATCACCGGGAGCTGTTTTTT. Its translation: CARTRRGNHRELFF.

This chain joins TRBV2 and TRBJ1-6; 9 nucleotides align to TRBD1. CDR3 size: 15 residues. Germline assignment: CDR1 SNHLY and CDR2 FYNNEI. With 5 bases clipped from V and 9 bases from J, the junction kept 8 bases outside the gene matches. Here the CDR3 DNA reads TGTGCCAGCAGTCCGGAAGGACAGGGGATTTCACCCCTCCACTTT. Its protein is CASSPEGQGISPLHF.

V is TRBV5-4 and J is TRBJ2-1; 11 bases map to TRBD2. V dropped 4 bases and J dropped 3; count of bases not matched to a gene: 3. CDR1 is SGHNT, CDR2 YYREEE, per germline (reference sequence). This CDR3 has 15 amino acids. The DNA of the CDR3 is TGTGCCAGCAGCAAGACTAGCGGGATCTACAATGAGCAGTTCTTC. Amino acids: CASSKTSGIYNEQFF.

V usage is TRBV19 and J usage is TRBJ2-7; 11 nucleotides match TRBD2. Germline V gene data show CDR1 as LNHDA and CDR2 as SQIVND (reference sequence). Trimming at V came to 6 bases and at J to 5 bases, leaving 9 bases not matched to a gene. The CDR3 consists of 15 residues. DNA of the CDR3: TGTGCCAGTAGGAGTAGCGGGAGGGCCTCAGACGAGCAGTACTTC. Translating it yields CASRSSGRASDEQYF.

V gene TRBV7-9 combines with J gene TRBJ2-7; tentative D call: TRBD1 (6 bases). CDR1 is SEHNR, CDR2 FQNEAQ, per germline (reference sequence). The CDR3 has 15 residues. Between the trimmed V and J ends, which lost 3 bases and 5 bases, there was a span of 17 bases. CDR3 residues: CASSFSAGTSHEQYF. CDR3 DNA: TGTGCCAGCAGCTTCAGCGCCGGGACATCGCACGAGCAGTACTTC.

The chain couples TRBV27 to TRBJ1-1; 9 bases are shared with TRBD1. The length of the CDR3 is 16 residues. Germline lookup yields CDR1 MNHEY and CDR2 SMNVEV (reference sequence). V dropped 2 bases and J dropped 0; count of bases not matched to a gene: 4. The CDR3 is CASSLRQGVLNTEAFF. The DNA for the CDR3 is TGTGCCAGCAGTTTACGACAGGGGGTTTTGAACACTGAAGCTTTCTTT.

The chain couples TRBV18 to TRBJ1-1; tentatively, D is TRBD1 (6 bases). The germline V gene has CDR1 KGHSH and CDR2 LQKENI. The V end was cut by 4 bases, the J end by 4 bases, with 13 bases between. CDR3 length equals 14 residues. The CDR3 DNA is TGTGCCAGCTCACTTAAAAGAGGGGGCACTGAAGCTTTCTTT. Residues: CASSLKRGGTEAFF.

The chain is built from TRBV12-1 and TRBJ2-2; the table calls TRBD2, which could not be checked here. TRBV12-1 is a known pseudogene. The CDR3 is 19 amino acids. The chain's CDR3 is CASSFPALAGYSFPGELFF. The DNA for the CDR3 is TGTGCCAGCAGCTTCCCCGCACTAGCGGGGTATAGCTTCCCCGGGGAGCTGTTTTTT.

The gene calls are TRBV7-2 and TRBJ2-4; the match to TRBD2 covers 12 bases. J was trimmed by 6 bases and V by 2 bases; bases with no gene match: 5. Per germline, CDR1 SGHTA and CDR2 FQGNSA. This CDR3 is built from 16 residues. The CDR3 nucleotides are TGTGCCAGCAGCTTAATCCTAGCGGGAGGGGGAAACATTCAGTACTTC. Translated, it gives CASSLILAGGGNIQYF.

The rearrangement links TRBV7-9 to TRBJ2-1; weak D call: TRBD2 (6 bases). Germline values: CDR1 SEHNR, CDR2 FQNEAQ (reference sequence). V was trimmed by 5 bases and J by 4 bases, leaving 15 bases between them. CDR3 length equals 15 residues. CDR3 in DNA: TGTGCCAGCAGCCGACTAGAGGGAAAATACAATGAGCAGTTCTTC. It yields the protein CASSRLEGKYNEQFF.

CDR3 in amino acids: CASSVLLSTGKWETQYF. The DNA for the CDR3 is TGTGCCAGCTCAGTGCTTCTATCTACAGGGAAGTGGGAGACCCAGTACTTC. The chain couples TRBV18 to TRBJ2-5; D possibly corresponds to TRBD1 (6 bases). This CDR3 has 17 residues. V lost 5 bases and J lost 5, with 24 bases in between. Germline CDR1 KGHSH, CDR2 LQKENI. Looking up the rest from reference TRBV18 and TRBJ2-5 gives the full variable domain: NAGVMQNPRHLVRRRGQEARLRCSPMKGHSHVYWYRQLPEEGLKFMVYLQKENIIDESGMPKERFSAEFPKEGPSILRIQQVVRGDSAAYFCASSVLLSTGKWETQYFGPGTRLLVL.

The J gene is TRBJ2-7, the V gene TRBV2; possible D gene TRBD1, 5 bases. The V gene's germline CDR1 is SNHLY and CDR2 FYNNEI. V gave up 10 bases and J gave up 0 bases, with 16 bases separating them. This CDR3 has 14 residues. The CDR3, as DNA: TGTGCCACCCGAGACAGAGGTAACTCCTACGAGCAGTACTTC. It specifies CATRDRGNSYEQYF.